What follows are 30 T cell receptor beta chains derived from one specimen sequenced in a study of technical replicates of blood from a handful of donors. The table came from immunoSEQ multiplex PCR; TCRdb's copy has only in-frame clones and leaves some out. The data contain about 84,000 clones, around 97% of them singletons. Sequenced: T cells isolated from PBMCs. The receptors were sampled from a human donor in good health.

The rearrangement links TRBV4-1 to TRBJ1-1; 7 bases are shared with TRBD1. Germline CDR1 reads MGHRA; CDR2 reads YSYEKL. This CDR3 has 15 residues. V dropped 4 bases and J dropped 4; count of bases not matched to a gene: 9. The CDR3, as DNA: TGCGCCAGCAGCCCCGTAACCTCAGGGGGCACTGAAGCTTTCTTT. Translated, it gives CASSPVTSGGTEAFF.

This chain links TRBV4-1 with TRBJ1-1, with 9 bases fitting TRBD1. The junction had 11 bases not matched to a gene; V was cut back by 3 bases and J by 3 bases. The length of the CDR3 is 17 residues. Per the germline V gene, CDR1 is MGHRA and CDR2 is YSYEKL. CDR3 protein: CASSHAPQGARDTEAFF. The CDR3 nucleotides are TGCGCCAGCAGCCACGCCCCACAGGGGGCGAGGGACACTGAAGCTTTCTTT.

This sequence joins TRBV5-4 and TRBJ1-1; maybe TRBD1 (5 bases). The V end was cut by 0 bases, the J end by 2 bases, with 11 bases between. Germline assignment: CDR1 SGHNT and CDR2 YYREEE (reference sequence). The CDR3 extends over 15 amino acids. DNA of the CDR3: TGTGCCAGCAGCTTGGGGCAGGGCCGCAACACTGAAGCTTTCTTT. The encoded protein is CASSLGQGRNTEAFF.

The chain links TRBV13 to TRBJ2-7, with a possible D match to TRBD1 (6 bases). Trimming left V 1 base short and J 4 bases short, with 14 bases between. Germline CDR1 PRHDT, CDR2 FYEKMQ (reference sequence). This CDR3 has 15 residues. The CDR3, as DNA: TGTGCCAGCAGCTTAGTTGGGGGCCTAGGTTACGAGCAGTACTTC. Its protein product is CASSLVGGLGYEQYF.

The rearrangement links TRBV5-8 to TRBJ2-1, with 10 positions matching TRBD2. CDR1 is SGHTS and CDR2 is YDEGEE in the germline V gene. Trimming removed 4 bases from V and 6 bases from J; junction bases left unmatched: 16. The CDR3 runs to 18 residues. The CDR3 reads CASSIPSGSSTRINEQFF. For the CDR3, the DNA is TGTGCCAGCAGCATCCCTAGCGGGAGTTCTACAAGGATCAATGAGCAGTTCTTC.

The chain couples TRBV28 to TRBJ2-5; 11 bases agree with TRBD1. Germline V gene sequence: CDR1 MDHEN, CDR2 SYDVKM. The CDR3 runs 15 residues. The V and J ends lost 5 bases and 4 bases, in that order; junction bases with no gene match: 6. CDR3 in DNA: TGTGCCAGCAGTCCCGGACAGGGGGCGCGAGAGACCCAGTACTTC. It yields the protein CASSPGQGARETQYF.

The chain carries TRBV7-9 and TRBJ2-3, with TRBD2 as a possible D gene (6 bases). V lost 7 bases, J lost 0 bases, and 20 bases lay in between. The germline V gene encodes CDR1 SEHNR and CDR2 FQNEAQ (reference sequence). The CDR3 has 17 amino acids. CDR3 nucleotide sequence: TGTGCCAGCACCCTTAGGGGTGGGGGGTCCAGCACAGATACGCAGTATTTT. As protein: CASTLRGGGSSTDTQYF.

This chain connects TRBV4-1 to TRBJ2-2; D is unclear. Germline V lookup: CDR1 MGHRA, CDR2 YSYEKL. Between the trimmed V and J ends, which lost 3 bases and 4 bases, there was a span of 6 bases. The CDR3 loop spans 13 amino acids. CDR3 DNA: TGCGCCAGCAGCCAGGCCGCCACCGGGGAGCTGTTTTTT. This encodes CASSQAATGELFF.

The chain links TRBV9 to TRBJ1-1; TRBD1 is a possible D gene (5 bases). The germline CDR1 and CDR2 sequences are SGDLS and YYNGEE. This CDR3 is 12 amino acids long. V gave up 6 bases and J gave up 6 bases, with 12 bases separating them. In nucleotides, the CDR3 is TGTGCCAGCAAGGGGAATGACCCTGAAGCTTTCTTT. This translates into CASKGNDPEAFF. Full variable domain (rest looked up from reference TRBV9 and TRBJ1-1): DSGVTQTPKHLITATGQRVTLRCSPRSGDLSVYWYQQSLDQGLQFLIQYYNGEERAKGNILERFSAQQFPDLHSELNLSSLELGDSALYFCASKGNDPEAFFGQGTRLTVV.

The CDR3 loop is CASSSQGETQYF. CDR3 nucleotides: TGCGCCAGCAGCTCACAGGGGGAGACCCAGTACTTC. The rearrangement uses TRBV5-1 and TRBJ2-5; 7 nucleotides agree with TRBD1. Unmatched junction bases numbered 1, after V lost 3 bases and J lost 5 bases. Germline V gene data show CDR1 as SGHRS and CDR2 as YFSETQ. The CDR3 has 12 amino acids.

The chain employs TRBV5-1 and TRBJ2-5; D is perhaps TRBD2 (7 bases). Looked up from germline, CDR1 is SGHRS and CDR2 is YFSETQ. The CDR3 is 17 amino acids. The V and J ends lost 3 bases and 4 bases respectively, with 22 bases between them. CDR3 loop: CASSSPSPGGRGETQYF. The CDR3 DNA reads as TGCGCCAGCAGCTCACCCTCGCCCGGGGGGCGGGGAGAGACCCAGTACTTC.

J is TRBJ1-6 and V is TRBV28, with a possible D match to TRBD1 (6 bases). Germline values: CDR1 MDHEN, CDR2 SYDVKM. There are 13 residues in the CDR3. V was trimmed by 4 bases and J by 14 bases, leaving 15 bases between them. The DNA of the CDR3 is TGTGCCAGCAGTTCCGGGACACCCTATACCCTCCACTTT. Translating gives CASSSGTPYTLHF.

This chain joins TRBV7-9 and TRBJ2-5, with a tentative D call TRBD1 (6 bases). Between the trimmed V and J ends, which lost 4 bases and 7 bases, there was a span of 22 bases. The length of the CDR3 is 16 residues. Germline V gene sequence: CDR1 SEHNR, CDR2 FQNEAQ (reference sequence). The CDR3 here is CASSWGLGEPAGTQYF. CDR3 DNA sequence: TGTGCCAGCAGCTGGGGGCTGGGAGAGCCGGCGGGGACCCAGTACTTC.

V and J are TRBV2 and TRBJ2-1; 7 bases agree with TRBD2. Looked up from germline, CDR1 is SNHLY and CDR2 is FYNNEI. This CDR3 contains 16 residues. Trimming cost V 6 bases and J 3 bases; bases outside gene matches: 11. CDR3 in amino acids: CASSSIPGGLYNEQFF. CDR3 sequence (DNA): TGTGCCAGCAGCTCCATTCCGGGAGGTCTCTACAATGAGCAGTTCTTC.

The chain has TRBV10-3 and TRBJ1-1; TRBD1 might be the D (5 bases). This CDR3 is 12 amino acids long. CDR1 and CDR2 from the germline V gene are ENHRY and SYGVKD. V lost 4 bases and J lost 7, with 10 bases in between. DNA of the CDR3: TGTGCCATCAGTGTCCAGGGAAGTGAAGCTTTCTTT. Amino acids: CAISVQGSEAFF.

V and J are TRBV7-9 and TRBJ2-1, with D possibly matching TRBD2 (5 bases). Germline CDR1 SEHNR, CDR2 FQNEAQ (reference sequence). V lost 1 base, J lost 4 bases, and 14 bases lay in between. The CDR3 is 16 residues long. The CDR3 is CASSLEVWETYNEQFF. Here the CDR3 DNA reads TGTGCCAGCAGCTTAGAGGTATGGGAGACGTACAATGAGCAGTTCTTC.

This chain connects TRBV2 to TRBJ1-1, with D uncertain. V lost 4 bases to trimming and J lost 5 bases, with 8 bases between them. Germline CDR1 SNHLY, CDR2 FYNNEI. CDR3 size: 12 residues. CDR3 nucleotide sequence: TGTGCCAGCAGTGTTTCGGGTACTGAAGCTTTCTTT. This encodes CASSVSGTEAFF.

This clone appeared a single time. The genes are TRBV11-2 and TRBJ2-5; D is uncertain. The CDR3 loop spans 12 amino acids. Trimming took off 0 bases at V and 5 bases at J, with 4 bases between the two ends. Germline-derived CDR1 and CDR2 are SGHAT and FQNNGV. In DNA, the CDR3 is TGTGCCAGCAGCTTAGATCTGGAGACCCAGTACTTC. It specifies CASSLDLETQYF.

The J gene is TRBJ2-1, the V gene TRBV2; TRBD2 matches 11 bases. V gave up 6 bases and J gave up 5 bases; unmatched junction bases: 9. The germline V gene encodes CDR1 SNHLY and CDR2 FYNNEI. The CDR3 is made up of 16 amino acids. This CDR3 is CASRGVAGGPHNEQFF. The CDR3 nucleotides are TGTGCCAGCAGGGGGGTAGCGGGAGGGCCCCACAATGAGCAGTTCTTC. Combining the CDR3 with reference TRBV2 and TRBJ2-1 gives the whole variable domain EPEVTQTPSHQVTQMGQEVILRCVPISNHLYFYWYRQILGQKVEFLVSFYNNEISEKSEIFDDQFSVERPDGSNFTLKIRSTKLEDSAMYFCASRGVAGGPHNEQFFGPGTRLTVL.

The chain carries TRBV5-1 and TRBJ2-2, with D perhaps matching TRBD2 (7 bases). V lost 0 bases and J 2 bases, leaving 14 bases between the germline ends. The germline CDR1 and CDR2 sequences are SGHRS and YFSETQ. CDR3 length: 17 amino acids. The CDR3 is CASSLAGAGANTGELFF. The CDR3 nucleotides read TGCGCCAGCAGCTTGGCCGGGGCGGGGGCAAACACCGGGGAGCTGTTTTTT.

The chain combines TRBV5-5 with TRBJ2-7, with 11 bases fitting TRBD1. CDR3 length equals 15 residues. Trimming took 0 bases from V and 3 from J; bases not matched to a gene: 2. Looked up from germline, CDR1 is SGHKS and CDR2 is YYEKEE (reference sequence). CDR3 loop: CASSLEGTGGYEQYF. The DNA for the CDR3 is TGTGCCAGCAGCTTGGAGGGGACAGGGGGCTACGAGCAGTACTTC.

The chain is built from TRBV27 and TRBJ2-2; TRBD2 aligns across 11 bases. The CDR3 spans 17 residues. The germline CDR1 and CDR2 sequences are MNHEY and SMNVEV (reference sequence). V gave up 7 bases and J gave up 0 bases; unmatched junction bases: 7. CDR3 nucleotide sequence: TGTGCCAGCATAACTAGCGGGGGACTCGCGAACACCGGGGAGCTGTTTTTT. As protein: CASITSGGLANTGELFF.

The genes are TRBV15 and TRBJ2-3; 10 bases align to TRBD1. Germline V gene data show CDR1 as LNHNV and CDR2 as YYDKDF (reference sequence). The CDR3 consists of 15 residues. J gave up 6 bases and V 3 bases, and 6 bases lay outside the gene matches. The CDR3 region has the DNA TGTGCCACCAGCAGCTCCGGGACAGGGGAGGATACGCAGTATTTT. Its protein is CATSSSGTGEDTQYF.

The V gene is TRBV5-1, the J gene TRBJ1-4; no clear D. The V end was cut by 2 bases, the J end by 5 bases, with 7 bases between. This CDR3 is 13 amino acids long. Germline lookup yields CDR1 SGHRS and CDR2 YFSETQ. The CDR3 nucleotides are TGCGCCAGCAGCTTTTGGGAGAATGAAAAACTGTTTTTT. Translated, it gives CASSFWENEKLFF.

The count of this clone is one. This chain joins TRBV4-1 and TRBJ2-6; D gene ambiguous. Trimming removed 1 base from V and 0 bases from J, with 7 bases in between. This CDR3 has 16 residues. Germline V CDR1 and CDR2: MGHRA, YSYEKL. The CDR3 DNA reads TGCGCCAGCAGCCAAGTGATTAGCTCTGGGGCCAACGTCCTGACTTTC. Translated: CASSQVISSGANVLTF.

The chain links TRBV7-2 to TRBJ1-3, with 8 bases identical to TRBD1. Trimming took 5 bases from V and 7 from J; bases not matched to a gene: 10. The CDR3 runs to 15 residues. The germline V gene encodes CDR1 SGHTA and CDR2 FQGNSA. CDR3 in amino acids: CASSPLQGARNTIYF. The CDR3 DNA reads as TGTGCCAGCAGCCCCCTCCAGGGGGCTCGGAACACCATATATTTT.

This chain uses TRBV5-6 with TRBJ2-3, with D possibly called TRBD1 or TRBD2 (7 bases each). Trimming stripped 4 bases from V and 5 bases from J, with 14 bases between. There are 14 residues in the CDR3. Germline V gene data show CDR1 as SGHDT and CDR2 as YYEEEE. CDR3 DNA sequence: TGTGCCAGCAGCCTGGGAGGGGGCAAAGATACGCAGTATTTT. It yields the protein CASSLGGGKDTQYF.

J is TRBJ1-1 and V is TRBV5-1; D ambiguous. This CDR3 has 12 residues. The germline V gene encodes CDR1 SGHRS and CDR2 YFSETQ. With 5 bases removed from V and 5 bases from J, the gap between germline ends came to 10 bases. DNA for the CDR3: TGCGCCAGCAGACAAGGACTAACTGAAGCTTTCTTT. Translating it yields CASRQGLTEAFF. The full variable domain, its missing parts supplied by reference TRBV5-1 and TRBJ1-1, is KAGVTQTPRYLIKTRGQQVTLSCSPISGHRSVSWYQQTPGQGLQFLFEYFSETQRNKGNFPGRFSGRQFSNSRSEMNVSTLELGDSALYLCASRQGLTEAFFGQGTRLTVV.

The V and J genes are TRBV28 and TRBJ2-7; 8 bases agree with TRBD2. The V and J ends lost 5 bases and 3 bases, in that order; junction bases with no gene match: 9. Germline V CDR1 and CDR2: MDHEN, SYDVKM. The CDR3 runs to 15 residues. CDR3 DNA: TGTGCCAGCAGTAATCGACTAGCGAAACACTACGAGCAGTACTTC. It translates to CASSNRLAKHYEQYF.

This clone was seen just once. The genes are TRBV5-4 and TRBJ2-3; 8 bases are a match to TRBD2. The CDR3 loop spans 16 amino acids. Germline CDR1 SGHNT, CDR2 YYREEE (reference sequence). V lost 2 bases to trimming and J lost 5 bases; unmatched junction nucleotides: 10. The DNA of the CDR3 is TGTGCCAGCAGCTTAGGTGGGCGGGAGGTGGGAGATACGCAGTATTTT. The encoded protein is CASSLGGREVGDTQYF.